The 27 T cell receptor beta chains below were found in one sample sequenced in a study of graft-versus-host responses after intestinal transplantation. TCRdb's table, derived via immunoSEQ multiplex PCR, lists solely in-frame clones and lacks some. The profile covers over 85,000 clones, with about 94% appearing a single time and around 0.19% taken by the ten largest. No cognate antigen is known for these TCRs. Material: unstimulated CD4+ T cells sorted from spleen or lymph node cells, obtained before transplant. The source of these receptors is a human donor who was the organ donor for an intestinal transplant.

The rearrangement uses TRBV7-3 and TRBJ2-1; no clear D. The V gene lost 0 bases and the J gene lost 0 bases, with 6 bases spanning the gap. The CDR3 sequence is 15 residues long. The V gene's germline CDR1 is SGHTA and CDR2 FQGTGA. The CDR3 coding sequence is TGTGCCAGCAGCTTAACGGCGGACTCCTACAATGAGCAGTTCTTC. Its translation: CASSLTADSYNEQFF.

The DNA of the CDR3 is TGCGCCAGCAGCTTGAAAACAGACACTGAAGCTTTCTTT. Its protein is CASSLKTDTEAFF. The V and J genes are TRBV5-1 and TRBJ1-1; D remains unclear. The CDR3 totals 13 residues. V was clipped by 1 base and J by 3 bases, with 7 bases between them. Germline V gene sequence: CDR1 SGHRS, CDR2 YFSETQ.

The chain uses TRBV10-2 and TRBJ1-3, with 8 bases lining up with TRBD1. Trimming cost V 1 base and J 0 bases; bases outside gene matches: 5. Germline lookup yields CDR1 WSHSY and CDR2 SAAADI. There are 17 residues in the CDR3. The CDR3 DNA follows: TGCGCCAGCAGTGAGTTGTCACAGGGGGTCTCTGGAAACACCATATATTTT. It encodes CASSELSQGVSGNTIYF.

The rearrangement joins TRBV4-1 to TRBJ2-7; 10 bases align to TRBD1. Germline CDR1 and CDR2: MGHRA and YSYEKL. This CDR3 is 18 amino acids long. V lost 0 bases, J lost 4 bases, and 12 bases stayed unmatched. CDR3 DNA sequence: TGCGCCAGCAGCCAAGAGGGGGGCGGGACAGGGGTAAGGTACGAGCAGTACTTC. Translating gives CASSQEGGGTGVRYEQYF.

CDR3 bases: TGTGCCAGCAGCGTCCGGGGACCCCAAGAGACCCAGTACTTC. This translates into CASSVRGPQETQYF. The chain uses TRBV7-2 and TRBJ2-5; D possibly matches TRBD1 or TRBD2 (5 bases each). Deletions cut 5 bases from V and 1 base from J, with 11 bases between. The CDR3 runs 14 residues. Per germline, CDR1 SGHTA and CDR2 FQGNSA.

The V gene is TRBV2, the J gene TRBJ2-5; D gene unclear. This CDR3 is built from 11 residues. The ends were cut back, 8 bases at V and 6 bases at J, with 10 bases in the middle. Germline V gene lookup returns CDR1 SNHLY and CDR2 FYNNEI. CDR3 DNA sequence: TGTGCCAGCGCGTCTAGTCAGACCCAGTACTTC. It is translated as CASASSQTQYF. Supplemented by reference TRBV2 and TRBJ2-5, the full variable domain reads EPEVTQTPSHQVTQMGQEVILRCVPISNHLYFYWYRQILGQKVEFLVSFYNNEISEKSEIFDDQFSVERPDGSNFTLKIRSTKLEDSAMYFCASASSQTQYFGPGTRLLVL.

This clone was observed once. The chain uses TRBV21-1 and TRBJ1-1. TRBV21-1 corresponds to a pseudogene. The CDR3 spans 12 residues. CDR3 sequence: CASNAGGTEAFF. CDR3 coding DNA: TGTGCCAGCAACGCCGGCGGCACTGAAGCTTTCTTT.

This clone has a handful of counts. The chain is built from TRBV27 and TRBJ1-6, with 7 bases matching TRBD1. Trimming cost V 7 bases and J 7 bases; bases outside gene matches: 10. The CDR3 is made up of 15 amino acids. Germline V gives CDR1 MNHEY, CDR2 SMNVEV (reference sequence). For the CDR3, the DNA is TGTGCCAGCATTATTACGGGACAGCCAAATTCACCCCTCCACTTT. Its protein is CASIITGQPNSPLHF.

The chain recombines TRBV18 with TRBJ2-7; 12 positions agree with TRBD2. The CDR3 sequence is 16 residues long. The trim removed 6 bases at V and 4 bases at J, leaving 10 bases unmatched. CDR1 is KGHSH, CDR2 LQKENI, per germline. CDR3: CASSPRLAGVEYEQYF. The CDR3 bases are TGTGCCAGCTCTCCTAGACTAGCGGGAGTCGAATACGAGCAGTACTTC. Variable domain in full (rest from reference TRBV18 and TRBJ2-7): NAGVMQNPRHLVRRRGQEARLRCSPMKGHSHVYWYRQLPEEGLKFMVYLQKENIIDESGMPKERFSAEFPKEGPSILRIQQVVRGDSAAYFCASSPRLAGVEYEQYFGPGTRLTVT.

J is TRBJ1-5 and V is TRBV28; D is ambiguous. Trimming took 1 base from V and 4 from J, leaving 5 bases between them. The CDR3 has 13 residues. Germline CDR1 MDHEN, CDR2 SYDVKM. As DNA, the CDR3 is TGTGCCAGCAGTTTATTCGGAAATCAGCCCCAGCATTTT. This encodes CASSLFGNQPQHF.

The chain has TRBV11-2 and TRBJ2-7, with 8 nucleotides matching TRBD2. Germline V lookup: CDR1 SGHAT, CDR2 FQNNGV. The CDR3 contains 15 residues. Unmatched junction bases numbered 8, after V lost 1 base and J lost 6 bases. The CDR3 here is CASSLAGGLLGEQYF. As DNA, the CDR3 is TGTGCCAGCAGCTTAGCGGGGGGGCTGTTGGGCGAGCAGTACTTC.

This clone was recorded only once. The CDR3 nucleotides are TGCGCCAGCAGCCAGGGCTGGCTAGCGGAGACCTACGAGCAGTACTTC. Its protein product is CASSQGWLAETYEQYF. V gene TRBV5-1 combines with J gene TRBJ2-5, with 7 bases matching TRBD2. The DNA end is a closer match to TRBJ2-7, so the J assignment may be wrong. Germline values: CDR1 SGHRS, CDR2 YFSETQ. This CDR3 has 16 amino acids.

The chain joins TRBV7-2 to TRBJ1-5, with 9 bases identical to TRBD1. CDR1 is SGHTA and CDR2 is FQGNSA in the germline V gene. V trimming: 5 bases; J trimming: 6 bases; junction bases outside the gene matches: 11. CDR3 length: 16 residues. Here the CDR3 reads CASSLEVGQGAQPQHF. The DNA for the CDR3 is TGTGCCAGCAGCCTAGAGGTGGGACAGGGAGCTCAGCCCCAGCATTTT.

The genes are TRBV5-4 and TRBJ2-1, with TRBD1 as a possible D gene (5 bases). CDR3 length: 15 residues. Germline CDR1 is SGHNT and CDR2 is YYREEE (reference sequence). V was cut by 4 bases and J by 4 bases, with 15 bases left in between. The CDR3 protein is CASSVDRYTYNEQFF. The CDR3 nucleotides are TGTGCCAGCAGCGTAGACAGATATACTTACAATGAGCAGTTCTTC.

This clone has more than one count but fewer than ten. The gene calls are TRBV12-5 and TRBJ1-1; 9 nucleotides align to TRBD1. Trimming at V came to 0 bases and at J to 5 bases, leaving 7 bases not matched to a gene. The germline V gene has CDR1 LGHNT and CDR2 FRNRAP. The CDR3 has 16 residues. The CDR3 sequence is CASGLVLGQGTTEAFF. CDR3 coding DNA: TGTGCTAGTGGTTTGGTCTTAGGACAGGGGACGACTGAAGCTTTCTTT.

The J gene is TRBJ2-3, the V gene TRBV19; possible D gene TRBD1, 5 bases. Germline values: CDR1 LNHDA, CDR2 SQIVND (reference sequence). There are 16 residues in the CDR3. Trimming removed 3 bases from V and 6 bases from J, with 19 bases in between. CDR3 nucleotide sequence: TGTGCCAGTAGTATCACGTGGCAGGGAAGTTCTGATACGCAGTATTTT. This gives the protein CASSITWQGSSDTQYF.

The genes are TRBV15 and TRBJ2-7; weak D call: TRBD2 (6 bases). The CDR3 is 15 amino acids. CDR1 is LNHNV and CDR2 is YYDKDF in the germline V gene (reference sequence). Trimming pared 1 base from V and 2 bases from J, leaving 12 bases between. The CDR3 is CATSRAGDAAYEQYF. The DNA for the CDR3 is TGTGCCACCAGCAGAGCGGGGGATGCGGCCTACGAGCAGTACTTC.

The chain joins TRBV30 to TRBJ2-7, with D perhaps TRBD1 (6 bases). V was clipped by 2 bases and J by 0 bases, with 14 bases between them. This CDR3 region has 15 residues. Germline CDR1 GTSNPN, CDR2 SVGIG (reference sequence). CDR3 protein: CAWSQTGISSYEQYF. The CDR3 region has the DNA TGTGCCTGGAGTCAAACAGGGATCAGCTCCTACGAGCAGTACTTC.

V is TRBV4-1 and J is TRBJ2-1; the D gene is possibly TRBD1 (5 bases). The CDR3 sequence is 15 residues long. V was clipped by 2 bases and J by 6 bases, with 14 bases between them. Germline loops: CDR1 MGHRA, CDR2 YSYEKL. CDR3 sequence (DNA): TGCGCCAGCAGCCAACAGGCAGGGTTGCGCAATGAGCAGTTCTTC. This codes for CASSQQAGLRNEQFF.

The chain employs TRBV2 and TRBJ1-2; 9 nucleotides agree with TRBD1. Germline V gene sequence: CDR1 SNHLY, CDR2 FYNNEI. The V and J ends lost 6 bases and 2 bases, in that order; junction bases with no gene match: 4. CDR3 length: 14 residues. CDR3 region: CASRYDRGNYGYTF. CDR3 bases: TGTGCCAGCAGGTACGACAGGGGGAACTATGGCTACACCTTC.

This chain joins TRBV6-1 and TRBJ1-5; TRBD1 is a possible D gene (5 bases). V dropped 8 bases and J dropped 0 bases, with 14 bases sitting between them. Germline-derived CDR1 and CDR2 are MNHNS and SASEGT. CDR3 length: 15 amino acids. CDR3 nucleotides: TGTGCCAGCGACGGGACTTCTTATAGCAATCAGCCCCAGCATTTT. Its protein is CASDGTSYSNQPQHF.

This chain joins TRBV6-1 and TRBJ1-5, with 7 bases identical to TRBD1. Germline-derived CDR1 and CDR2 are MNHNS and SASEGT. V gave up 3 bases and J gave up 0 bases; unmatched junction bases: 2. This CDR3 region has 15 residues. In DNA form, the CDR3 reads TGTGCCAGCAGTGACGGACAGGCTAGCAATCAGCCCCAGCATTTT. Its protein is CASSDGQASNQPQHF.

The chain links TRBV5-1 to TRBJ1-2, with a possible D match to TRBD1 (5 bases). The CDR3 contains 15 residues. Trimming cost V 1 base and J 7 bases, with 17 bases left between them. Per the germline V gene, CDR1 is SGHRS and CDR2 is YFSETQ. CDR3 in amino acids: CASSLSTGGEAGYTF. CDR3 DNA sequence: TGCGCCAGCAGCTTGAGTACAGGAGGGGAGGCTGGCTACACCTTC.

V usage is TRBV10-3 and J usage is TRBJ1-1, with a tentative D call TRBD1 (6 bases). The CDR3 is made up of 15 amino acids. V lost 3 bases to trimming and J lost 1 base, with 12 bases between them. Germline lookup yields CDR1 ENHRY and CDR2 SYGVKD. The CDR3 DNA reads as TGTGCCATCAGTGATTTTTGGGGGGCGAACACTGAAGCTTTCTTT. This sequence encodes CAISDFWGANTEAFF.

CDR3: CASRGGQAREKAFF. The CDR3, as DNA: TGTGCCAGCAGAGGGGGACAGGCAAGAGAAAAAGCTTTCTTT. V usage is TRBV6-5 and J usage is TRBJ1-1, with 8 bases that match TRBD1. Germline CDR1 is MNHEY and CDR2 is SVGAGI. V lost 6 bases to trimming and J lost 9 bases; unmatched junction nucleotides: 12. CDR3 length equals 14 residues.

This rearrangement joins TRBV5-1 to TRBJ2-4, with D maybe TRBD1 (5 bases). This CDR3 has 15 amino acids. V gave up 4 bases and J gave up 3 bases, with 14 bases separating them. Germline-derived CDR1 and CDR2 are SGHRS and YFSETQ. CDR3 sequence (DNA): TGCGCCAGCAGCCAAGGGAATAGGGGCAAAAACATTCAGTACTTC. Translated, it gives CASSQGNRGKNIQYF.

The chain links TRBV28 to TRBJ1-2; 8 nucleotides align to TRBD1. Germline V lookup: CDR1 MDHEN, CDR2 SYDVKM. This CDR3 contains 15 residues. The trim removed 6 bases at V and 7 bases at J, leaving 13 bases unmatched. For the CDR3, the DNA is TGTGCCAGCAGCTCAGGACAGGGAGAACTTCGTGGCTACACCTTC. Protein: CASSSGQGELRGYTF.